These T cell receptor beta chains were read from a single sample in a study of shared clonotypes between healthy human individuals. The method was immunoSEQ multiplex PCR; TCRdb's version includes in-frame clones alone and lacks a portion of them. Of just under 95,000 clones in the sample, 68% are singletons; the top ten hold approximately 46%. The material sequenced was memory CD8+ T cells sorted from blood. Source of these receptors: a man aged 30 to 45 in good health. CDR3s leave out the opening cysteine and the closing phenylalanine or tryptophan. A D gene is named only where the DNA matches it firmly.

TRBJ1-2	TRBV4-1	TRBD1	ASSGRDRVGRVIYGYT
TRBJ1-2	TRBV6-5	-	ASSYSQGHLYGYT
TRBJ2-7	TRBV28	-	ASSGHTYEQY
TRBJ1-2	TRBV5-8	-	ASSLRNYGYT
TRBJ1-5	TRBV6-4	-	ASSDCGDQPQH
TRBJ2-7	TRBV11-1	-	ASSLGGDSSYEQY
TRBJ1-2	TRBV7-9	TRBD1	ASSLDRGKFGYT
TRBJ2-2	TRBV28	-	ASSLLTGELF
TRBJ2-7	TRBV28	-	ASSPQSYEQY
TRBJ2-5	TRBV6-1	-	ASSEVRGYQETQY
TRBJ2-1	TRBV6-4	TRBD2	ASSDQSGAGYNEQF
TRBJ2-5	TRBV23-1	-	ASSRGTDIHGLETQY
TRBJ2-5	TRBV6-4	-	ASTDLGGGGFQETQY
TRBJ2-3	TRBV5-6	TRBD2	ASSHTRGRED
TRBJ1-1	TRBV11-2	TRBD1	ASSGQDLVEAF
TRBJ2-7	TRBV7-2	TRBD2	ASSSDLAGGDEQY
TRBJ1-1	TRBV10-3	TRBD1	AISPTDRENTEAF
TRBJ2-7	TRBV21-1	-	ASSLEGASGSLVFHEQY
TRBJ2-3	TRBV11-2	-	ASSFGGPFTDTQY
TRBJ1-1	TRBV18	-	ASSPLQGSEAF
TRBJ2-1	TRBV7-3	TRBD2	ASSRAGLADEQF
TRBJ2-7	TRBV28	-	ASSSMIYEQY
TRBJ2-1	TRBV7-3	TRBD2	ASSFAGGVYNEQF
TRBJ2-3	TRBV11-2	-	ASSIQGWNTDTQY
TRBJ2-1	TRBV5-4	-	ASSLGYARSGNEQF
TRBJ2-1	TRBV19	-	ASSPQTRGLTEQF
TRBJ2-3	TRBV7-2	-	ASSLQGSDTQY
TRBJ2-5	TRBV27	-	ASSLSSAGAQETQY
TRBJ2-1	TRBV10-2	-	ASSDFLTNEQF
TRBJ2-7	TRBV19	-	ASSMRVVSFYEQY
TRBJ2-1	TRBV7-9	-	ASSLGGQF
TRBJ1-1	TRBV7-9	TRBD1	ASRLASGGFLTEAF
TRBJ1-3	TRBV10-3	TRBD1	ATGVALDRGFASGNTIY
TRBJ2-1	TRBV28	-	ASTPPRVDEQF
TRBJ2-6	TRBV4-1	-	ASSQVASGANVLT
TRBJ1-5	TRBV7-8	-	ASSPYTGNQPQH
TRBJ2-2	TRBV25-1	TRBD2	ASSGVAGGAGELF
TRBJ1-5	TRBV7-2	-	ASLSRAPRESNQPQH
TRBJ1-2	TRBV7-8	-	ASSKFDRLDGYT
TRBJ1-1	TRBV19	-	ASSPIRNTEAF
TRBJ1-5	TRBV7-2	-	ASSLVSGPGNNQPQH
TRBJ1-2	TRBV6-4	TRBD1	ASSDSPPLDRRLYGYT
TRBJ2-5	TRBV7-6	TRBD2	ASSLGGLAGQKPGETQY
TRBJ1-5	TRBV7-9	TRBD1	ASSLGDSSNQPQH
TRBJ2-7	TRBV7-3	-	ASSFVSYEQY
TRBJ2-5	TRBV6-1	TRBD1	ASSEGQGTQETQY
TRBJ1-5	TRBV4-3	-	ASSPDRYSNQPQH
TRBJ2-7	TRBV9	TRBD1	ASSPLGGQHYEQY
TRBJ1-5	TRBV28	-	ASSFLLQQPQH
TRBJ2-7	TRBV25-1	-	ASSELTYEQY
TRBJ2-7	TRBV7-2	-	ASSALTRAYEQY
TRBJ1-5	TRBV2	TRBD1	ASTLTGLSNQPQH
TRBJ2-2	TRBV25-1	TRBD1	ANSGIGQGVGTGELF
TRBJ2-1	TRBV7-9	TRBD2	ASSLGFSGRGDEQF
TRBJ2-1	TRBV5-4	-	ASSLIGTKYNEQF